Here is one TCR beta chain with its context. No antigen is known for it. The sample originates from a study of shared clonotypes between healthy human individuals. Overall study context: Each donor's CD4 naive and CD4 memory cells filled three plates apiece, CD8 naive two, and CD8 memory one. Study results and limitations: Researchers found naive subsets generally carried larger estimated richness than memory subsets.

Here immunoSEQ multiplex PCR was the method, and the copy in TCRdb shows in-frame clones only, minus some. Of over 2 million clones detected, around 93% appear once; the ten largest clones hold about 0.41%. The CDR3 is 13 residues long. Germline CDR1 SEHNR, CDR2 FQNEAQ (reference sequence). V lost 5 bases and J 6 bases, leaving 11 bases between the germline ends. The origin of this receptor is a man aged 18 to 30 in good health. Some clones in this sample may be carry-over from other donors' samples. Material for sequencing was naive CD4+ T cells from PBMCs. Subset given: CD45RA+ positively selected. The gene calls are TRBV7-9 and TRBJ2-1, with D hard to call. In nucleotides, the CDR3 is TGTGCCAGCAGCGGAAGACCTATCAATGAGCAGTTCTTC. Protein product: CASSGRPINEQFF.